The 17 T cell receptor beta chains in this list originate from one sample, sequenced in a study of human T cells and chemical hapten exposure. One entry per CDR3 protein results from TCRdb running MiXCR on the RACE reads. The table includes about 110,000 distinct CDR3 sequences, approximately 8.8% detected once. Indicated time point: patch test 2, 6 weeks after DPC sensitization. Documented treatment: therapeutic diphenylcyclopropenone sensitization with weekly scalp DPC. Sequences were derived from whole blood, sampled in connection with sensitization to the hapten diphenylcyclopropenone (DPC). These receptors were taken from a woman aged 35 to 49 with alopecia areata. Some clones in this sample may be carry-over from other donors' samples.

This clonotype occurred a few times. The gene calls are TRBV28 and TRBJ2-7; TRBD2 might be the D (5 bases). From germline, CDR1 is MDHEN and CDR2 SYDVKM. V dropped 6 bases and J dropped 6 bases, with 15 bases sitting between them. The length of the CDR3 is 13 residues. CDR3 residues: CASRLSARGEQYF. The CDR3 bases are TGTGCCAGCAGGCTCTCCGCTCGGGGCGAGCAGTACTTC.

Ten or more counts support this clonotype. V and J are TRBV6-2 or TRBV6-3 and TRBJ2-3; 9 nucleotides match TRBD1. The CDR3 length is 16 residues. The junction had 7 bases not matched to a gene; V was cut back by 5 bases and J by 1 base. The germline V gene has CDR1 MNHEY and CDR2 SVGEGT. CDR3 DNA sequence: TGTGCCAGCAGTCGCGTGGGGGACAGGGGCACAGATACGCAGTATTTT. This gives the protein CASSRVGDRGTDTQYF.

This sequence joins TRBV9 and TRBJ1-6; weak D call: TRBD1 (5 bases). The germline CDR1 and CDR2 sequences are SGDLS and YYNGEE. V was trimmed by 1 base and J by 6 bases, leaving 11 bases between them. This CDR3 region has 15 residues. The CDR3 loop is CASSVLAGFNSPLHF. CDR3 DNA: TGTGCCAGCAGCGTATTGGCAGGGTTTAATTCACCCCTCCACTTT.

The chain employs TRBV20-1 and TRBJ2-3; maybe TRBD1 (6 bases). Germline values: CDR1 DFQATT, CDR2 SNEGSKA (reference sequence). The CDR3 is made up of 11 amino acids. This CDR3 reads CRGAGTDTQYF. The CDR3 DNA sequence: TGCAGGGGGGCAGGGACAGATACGCAGTATTTT.

This clonotype was picked up a small number of times. The J gene is TRBJ2-3, the V gene TRBV6-6, with TRBD2 matching over 9 bases. CDR1 is MNHNY and CDR2 is SVGAGI in the germline V gene (reference sequence). V was pared by 2 bases and J by 5 bases, with 8 bases of the junction left unmatched. The CDR3 covers 16 residues. The CDR3 loop reads CASSYRRGGREDTQYF. DNA of the CDR3: TGTGCCAGCAGTTACAGGCGGGGGGGCCGCGAAGATACGCAGTATTTT.

This clonotype came up a few times. The chain combines TRBV6-2 or TRBV6-3 with TRBJ2-7, with D perhaps given as TRBD1 or TRBD2 (5 bases each). CDR1 and CDR2 (germline): MNHEY, SVGEGT. V gave up 6 bases and J gave up 2 bases, with 14 bases separating them. The CDR3 spans 14 residues. The chain's CDR3 is CASSETGLTYEQYF. Here the CDR3 DNA reads TGTGCCAGCAGCGAGACGGGGCTAACCTACGAGCAGTACTTC.

The rearrangement links TRBV12-3 or TRBV12-4 to TRBJ2-4, with D tentatively TRBD1 or TRBD2 (6 bases each). CDR3 length equals 19 residues. Deletions cut 2 bases from V and 1 base from J, with 21 bases between. Written as DNA, the CDR3 is TGTGCCAGCAGTTTATCCGGCGTCTGGGGGGCAGGGGCCAAAAACATTCAGTACTTC. Its translation: CASSLSGVWGAGAKNIQYF.

This clonotype was detected ten times or more. The rearrangement links TRBV10-3 to TRBJ2-1; maybe TRBD1 (5 bases). V lost 3 bases and J lost 5, with 11 bases in between. There are 14 residues in the CDR3. Germline CDR1 ENHRY, CDR2 SYGVKD. The CDR3, as DNA: TGTGCCATCAGTGAATGGTCAGGGAACAATGAGCAGTTCTTC. Translating gives CAISEWSGNNEQFF.

This clonotype was seen repeatedly, ten times or more. This chain uses TRBV12-3 or TRBV12-4 with TRBJ2-5; D unresolved. There are 13 residues in the CDR3. Deletions cut 6 bases from V and 2 bases from J, with 10 bases between. In DNA, the CDR3 is TGTGCCAGCAGCACAGCCACGCAAGAGACCCAGTACTTC. This sequence encodes CASSTATQETQYF.

In this sample, this clonotype turned up many times. V usage is TRBV5-6 and J usage is TRBJ1-2; D might be TRBD1 (6 bases). The CDR3 totals 13 residues. Trimming removed 3 bases from V and 6 bases from J, with 12 bases in between. CDR1 is SGHDT and CDR2 is YYEEEE in the germline V gene. The CDR3 DNA follows: TGTGCCAGCAGCTCACAGGGTTGGGATGGCTACACCTTC. Translating gives CASSSQGWDGYTF. The full variable domain, its missing parts supplied by reference TRBV5-6 and TRBJ1-2, is DAGVTQSPTHLIKTRGQQVTLRCSPKSGHDTVSWYQQALGQGPQFIFQYYEEEERQRGNFPDRFSGHQFPNYSSELNVNALLLGDSALYLCASSSQGWDGYTFGSGTRLTVV.

This clonotype was seen more than once but under ten times. The rearrangement links TRBV7-2 to TRBJ2-5; TRBD2 matches at 8 bases. The CDR3 spans 15 residues. CDR1 and CDR2 from the germline V gene are SGHTA and FQGNSA. V gave up 7 bases and J gave up 1 base; unmatched junction bases: 8. CDR3 sequence (DNA): TGTGCCAGCAACCTTGCGGGGGGTCCCCAAGAGACCCAGTACTTC. Translation: CASNLAGGPQETQYF.

This clonotype turned up a few times. This chain uses TRBV4-3 with TRBJ1-5; 9 bases are a match to TRBD1. This CDR3 has 15 amino acids. Per the germline V gene, CDR1 is LGHNA and CDR2 is YSLEER. Germline trimming cut 1 base from V and 4 bases from J; bases unmatched to any gene: 2. CDR3 region: CASSQGQGGNQPQHF. CDR3 DNA sequence: TGCGCCAGCAGCCAAGGACAGGGGGGGAATCAGCCCCAGCATTTT.

The V and J genes are TRBV4-2 and TRBJ1-2; 7 bases align to TRBD1. This CDR3 is built from 16 residues. CDR1 and CDR2 (germline): LGHNA, YNFKEQ. The ends lost 3 bases at V and 1 base at J; junction bases unmatched: 8. CDR3 loop: CASSHFVDRINYGYTF. The CDR3 DNA is TGTGCCAGCAGCCATTTCGTGGACAGGATTAACTATGGCTACACCTTC.

This clonotype came up a few times. V is TRBV4-1 and J is TRBJ2-1; TRBD1 is a possible D gene (6 bases). The CDR3 is 13 residues long. Trimming cost V 2 bases and J 5 bases, with 7 bases left between them. The germline gives CDR1 MGHRA, CDR2 YSYEKL. CDR3 coding DNA: TGCGCCAGCAGCCAACGGGACAACAATGAGCAGTTCTTC. It codes for CASSQRDNNEQFF.

This clonotype was counted at least ten times. This sequence joins TRBV12-3 or TRBV12-4 and TRBJ2-7; tentative D call: TRBD1 (7 bases). V lost 6 bases and J lost 6, with 15 bases in between. This CDR3 region has 13 residues. The CDR3: CASSSQGGGEQYF. The CDR3 nucleotides are TGTGCCAGCAGCTCTCAGGGGGGCGGCGAGCAGTACTTC.

In DNA form, the CDR3 reads TGTGCCAGCAGCCAAGATCGGAGGGCCACAGATACGCAGTATTTT. It codes for CASSQDRRATDTQYF. The chain uses TRBV14 and TRBJ2-3, with D perhaps matching TRBD2 (6 bases). CDR1 and CDR2 (germline): SGHDN, FVKESK. The CDR3 is 15 residues long. V lost 0 bases to trimming and J lost 2 bases, with 9 bases between them.

This clonotype appeared a few times. This sequence joins TRBV7-2 and TRBJ2-5, with 9 positions matching TRBD1. Losses at the gene ends were 8 bases for V and 0 bases for J; bases not matched to a gene: 7. Germline CDR1 reads SGHTA; CDR2 reads FQGNSA. The CDR3 is made up of 15 amino acids. As DNA, the CDR3 is TGTGCCAGCGGAACAGGGGGCTCGTACCAAGAGACCCAGTACTTC. Translation: CASGTGGSYQETQYF.